This TCR beta chain was observed in a study of Ad26.COV2.S vaccination and SARS-CoV-2 variants. About the research overall: Participant was drawn from the COV1001 Ad26.COV2.S trial arm.

Treatment described: over 15 received Ad26.COV2.S at low or high dose, single or two shots; 5 received placebo; per-sample allocation not given. Sample collection was performed on day 63 after the first vaccine or placebo injection. General study points: Substantial breadth was reported for post-vaccination spike-specific CD8+ and CD4+ T cells.

Measured with immunoSEQ multiplex PCR; TCRdb has only the in-frame clones, and not every one. The sample lists about 680,000 clones; 70% to 90% were seen once. This clone was found once. Its antigen is unknown. The CDR3 has 15 amino acids. Germline CDR1 and CDR2: SGDLS and YYNGEE. Trimming cost V 3 bases and J 0 bases; bases outside gene matches: 3. The rearrangement links TRBV9 to TRBJ2-5, with 9 nucleotides matching TRBD1. This receptor was identified in a person aged 18-60 years who received the Ad26.COV2.S COVID-19 vaccine or a placebo. Specimen: peripheral blood, collected in a trial of Ad26.COV2.S vaccine versus placebo. The CDR3: CASSAWTGDQETQYF. CDR3 in DNA: TGTGCCAGCAGCGCCTGGACAGGGGACCAAGAGACCCAGTACTTC.